These T cell receptor beta chains were read from a single sample in a study of cytomegalovirus exposure and HLA in healthy donors. Only in-frame clones appear in the TCRdb table, and some are missing; sequencing was by immunoSEQ multiplex PCR. Among 100,000 or so clones listed, around 74% were seen once. The sample consisted of PBMCs. Receptors originate from a male donor in good health and CMV-seropositive. Each CDR3 is given with its conserved first and last residue. The D gene is left open where the match is weak. Clone size appears in some rows only: once, few, many, or a class for an expanded clone.

v_gene	j_gene	abundance	d_gene	CDR3aa	CDR3nt
TRBV6-1	TRBJ2-3	NA	TRBD2	CASSATSGGRDTQYF	TGTGCCAGCAGCGCGACTAGCGGGGGCCGTGATACGCAGTATTTT
TRBV28	TRBJ2-2	NA	TRBD2	CASSVGRVGELFF	TGTGCCAGCAGTGTAGGGAGGGTCGGGGAGCTGTTTTTT
TRBV20-1	TRBJ1-2	NA	NA	CSAREGHGYTF	TGCAGTGCTAGGGAGGGCCATGGCTACACCTTC
TRBV30	TRBJ2-2	NA	TRBD2	CAWVAGKRGGELFF	TGTGCCTGGGTCGCCGGGAAGCGGGGCGGGGAGCTGTTTTTT
TRBV7-3	TRBJ2-1	NA	TRBD2	CASSPGLAGGLPKEQFF	TGTGCCAGCAGCCCCGGACTAGCGGGGGGCCTCCCGAAGGAGCAGTTCTTC
TRBV9	TRBJ2-5	NA	NA	CASSVGGRGAETQYF	TGTGCCAGCAGCGTAGGAGGCAGGGGGGCGGAGACCCAGTACTTC
TRBV5-1	TRBJ1-5	NA	TRBD1	CASSLTGGRNQPQHF	TGCGCCAGCAGCTTGACAGGGGGCCGGAATCAGCCCCAGCATTTT
TRBV6-6	TRBJ2-2	NA	NA	CASSTPRVDTGELFF	TGTGCCAGCAGCACCCCGCGGGTTGACACCGGGGAGCTGTTTTTT
TRBV5-1	TRBJ2-5	NA	TRBD1	CASSSGQGRETQYF	TGCGCCAGCAGCTCTGGACAGGGAAGAGAGACCCAGTACTTC
TRBV19	TRBJ2-7	NA	TRBD1	CASSTWTGVYEQYF	TGTGCCAGTAGTACCTGGACAGGGGTCTACGAGCAGTACTTC
TRBV13	TRBJ1-2	NA	TRBD1	CASSLGQGILSRGYTF	TGTGCCAGCAGCTTGGGACAGGGGATCCTCTCTAGGGGCTACACCTTC
TRBV5-1	TRBJ2-3	NA	NA	CASSLGQRASTDTQYF	TGCGCCAGCAGCTTGGGCCAGCGGGCTAGCACAGATACGCAGTATTTT
TRBV4-1	TRBJ2-2	once	TRBD2	CASSHGTSGDTGELFF	TGCGCCAGCAGCCATGGGACTAGCGGGGACACCGGGGAGCTGTTTTTT
TRBV30	TRBJ2-1	NA	TRBD2	CAWSWGLGGSYNEQFF	TGTGCCTGGAGTTGGGGACTGGGGGGGTCCTACAATGAGCAGTTCTTC
TRBV5-6	TRBJ2-7	NA	NA	CASSLGGSEQYF	TGTGCCAGCAGCTTGGGAGGTAGCGAGCAGTACTTC
TRBV6-5	TRBJ1-1	few	NA	CASTASGGLNTEAFF	TGTGCCAGCACCGCCTCTGGGGGCCTGAACACTGAAGCTTTCTTT
TRBV28	TRBJ1-5	NA	NA	CASSSNPPQVWQPQHF	TGTGCCAGCAGTTCGAACCCCCCCCAGGTCTGGCAGCCCCAGCATTTT
TRBV7-9	TRBJ1-4	NA	NA	CASSWRSATNEKLFF	TGTGCCAGCAGCTGGCGGTCAGCAACTAATGAAAAACTGTTTTTT
TRBV30	TRBJ2-7	NA	TRBD1	CAWKNRGLYEQYF	TGTGCCTGGAAGAACAGGGGGCTCTACGAGCAGTACTTC
TRBV6-6	TRBJ1-4	NA	NA	CASGASYEKLFF	TGTGCCAGCGGGGCGTCTTACGAAAAACTGTTTTTT
TRBV21-1	TRBJ1-6	once	NA	CASTPQGTLVSSYNSPLHF	TGTGCCAGCACCCCTCAAGGGACTCTTGTCAGCTCCTATAATTCACCCCTCCACTTT
TRBV7-8	TRBJ1-4	NA	NA	CASSLASRVVEKLFF	TGTGCCAGCAGCTTAGCAAGCAGGGTTGTTGAAAAACTGTTTTTT
TRBV5-4	TRBJ1-4	NA	TRBD1	CASSSRQGGEKLFF	TGTGCCAGCAGTTCTAGACAGGGAGGAGAAAAACTGTTTTTT
TRBV30	TRBJ1-2	NA	NA	CAGPLPDSYGYTF	TGTGCCGGCCCCCTTCCGGACAGCTATGGCTACACCTTC
TRBV9	TRBJ2-1	NA	NA	CASSVASQRRQFF	TGTGCCAGCAGCGTAGCATCGCAAAGGAGGCAGTTCTTC
TRBV2	TRBJ1-2	NA	NA	CASREMDKPHGYTF	TGTGCCAGCAGGGAAATGGACAAGCCGCATGGCTACACCTTC
TRBV6-4	TRBJ2-7	few	NA	CASMPNPRTGSSYEQYF	TGTGCCAGCATGCCGAATCCCCGAACAGGAAGCTCCTACGAGCAGTACTTC
TRBV4-1	TRBJ2-5	few	NA	CASRPRGGADETQYF	TGCGCCAGCAGACCCAGAGGGGGGGCTGATGAGACCCAGTACTTC
TRBV27	TRBJ2-7	NA	TRBD1	CASSLIGQGYEQYF	TGTGCCAGCAGTTTGATCGGACAGGGCTACGAGCAGTACTTC
TRBV11-3	TRBJ1-1	NA	NA	CASLGSSDRSEAFF	TGTGCCAGCCTCGGTTCCTCAGACAGGTCTGAAGCTTTCTTT
TRBV10-1	TRBJ2-3	NA	TRBD1	CASSDGQGTDTQYF	TGCGCCAGCAGTGATGGACAGGGAACAGATACGCAGTATTTT
TRBV25-1	TRBJ1-1	NA	NA	CASSHSQGNTEAFF	TGTGCCAGCAGTCATTCCCAGGGGAACACTGAAGCTTTCTTT
TRBV7-9	TRBJ2-5	NA	NA	CASSPWGREETQYF	TGTGCCAGCAGCCCATGGGGCAGGGAAGAGACCCAGTACTTC
TRBV2	TRBJ2-3	once	TRBD2	CASSELAGGMDTQYF	TGTGCCAGCAGTGAATTAGCGGGGGGCATGGATACGCAGTATTTT
TRBV4-3	TRBJ2-7	NA	NA	CASSQDWGGGYEQYF	TGCGCCAGCAGCCAAGATTGGGGGGGCGGATACGAGCAGTACTTC
TRBV7-7	TRBJ2-5	NA	TRBD2	CASSLGVGGGQETQYF	TGTGCTAGCAGCTTAGGGGTGGGCGGGGGTCAAGAGACCCAGTACTTC
TRBV21-1	TRBJ1-1	few	NA	CASSKEYRNTEAFF	TGTGCCAGCAGCAAAGAGTATAGGAACACTGAAGCTTTCTTT
TRBV29-1	TRBJ2-5	NA	TRBD2	CSVDGRGRREAQYF	TGCAGCGTTGATGGGCGGGGGAGAAGAGAGGCCCAGTACTTC
TRBV4-2	TRBJ2-1	NA	NA	CASSQVNNEQFF	TGTGCCAGCAGCCAAGTTAACAATGAGCAGTTCTTC
TRBV5-4	TRBJ1-2	NA	NA	CASSLPPGSYGYTF	TGTGCCAGCAGCTTACCCCCCGGTAGCTATGGCTACACCTTC
TRBV30	TRBJ2-5	NA	TRBD2	CAWSVIAGALETQYF	TGTGCCTGGAGTGTCATAGCGGGGGCTCTGGAGACCCAGTACTTC
TRBV2	TRBJ1-2	once	TRBD1	CASSQEGAITSGYTF	TGTGCCAGCAGCCAGGAGGGGGCGATAACGAGCGGCTACACCTTC
TRBV7-2	TRBJ1-1	NA	NA	CASSSAGGEVLNTEAFF	TGTGCCAGCAGCTCTGCGGGGGGCGAAGTATTGAACACTGAAGCTTTCTTT
TRBV6-1	TRBJ2-7	few	TRBD2	CASSEDGGASYEQYF	TGTGCCAGCAGTGAAGACGGGGGGGCCTCCTACGAGCAGTACTTC
TRBV9	TRBJ1-6	NA	TRBD1	CASSVGQGFGSPLHF	TGTGCCAGCAGCGTAGGACAGGGGTTCGGGTCACCCCTCCACTTT
TRBV5-1	TRBJ1-6	NA	TRBD1	CASSPQGQGNSPLHF	TGCGCCAGCAGCCCCCAAGGACAGGGGAATTCACCCCTCCACTTT
TRBV29-1	TRBJ2-7	few	NA	CSVLLESSYEQYF	TGCAGCGTTCTTCTAGAGAGCTCCTACGAGCAGTACTTC
TRBV5-5	TRBJ1-2	NA	TRBD1	CASSPTPSGGGYGYTF	TGTGCCAGCAGCCCTACACCGTCAGGGGGTGGGTATGGCTACACCTTC
TRBV11-2	TRBJ1-1	NA	NA	CASSLDRSGEAFF	TGTGCCAGCAGCTTAGATCGATCCGGTGAAGCTTTCTTT
TRBV6-1	TRBJ2-3	large	NA	CASTLGLTDTQYF	TGTGCCAGCACCCTAGGTCTGACAGATACGCAGTATTTT
TRBV2	TRBJ1-5	few	TRBD1	CASSDEGQDNQPQHF	TGTGCCAGCAGTGATGAGGGACAGGACAATCAGCCCCAGCATTTT
TRBV5-1	TRBJ1-4	NA	NA	CASSLGHGSEKLFF	TGCGCCAGCAGCTTGGGACATGGGAGTGAAAAACTGTTTTTT
TRBV28	TRBJ2-3	NA	TRBD2	CASSPRTSGGIDTQYF	TGTGCCAGCAGTCCGCGGACTAGCGGGGGTATAGATACGCAGTATTTT
TRBV15	TRBJ1-3	NA	NA	CATSRGDSGNTIYF	TGTGCCACCAGCAGAGGCGACTCTGGAAACACCATATATTTT